This paragraph reports one TCR beta chain. Its antigen is unidentified. Trimming stripped 4 bases from V and 2 bases from J, with 5 bases between. Germline V gives CDR1 SGHAT, CDR2 FQNNGV. The length of the CDR3 is 12 residues. This record belongs to a study of T cell responses to AZD1222 COVID-19 vaccine. The study's findings and limits: Nearly half of the spike-specific TCRs reportedly recognize variant regions that carry no mutations.

Profiled with immunoSEQ multiplex PCR; TCRdb holds only in-frame clones, not every one. Among about 180,000 clones, around 88% were seen once, and the ten largest hold about 9.9%. The sample was peripheral blood, taken 28 days after the second AZD1222 dose. The J gene is TRBJ1-1, the V gene TRBV11-2, with no clear D. The TCR was taken from an adult who received the AZD1222 COVID-19 vaccine. In DNA, the CDR3 is TGTGCCAGCAGCTCGGGCAACACTGAAGCTTTCTTT. Translation gives CASSSGNTEAFF.